This TCR beta chain was identified in a study of T cells in Graves' hyperthyroidism and ophthalmopathy (dated by TCRdb to 2018 to 2020). Regarding the study in general: Peripheral blood samples were taken at initial diagnosis, before any treatment was given. To identify distinguishing TCR V-J signatures, a discovery cohort of roughly 100 patients was used, comprising 43 with Graves' ophthalmopathy and approximately 58 with stable Graves' hyperthyroidism. Whether ophthalmopathy could be predicted prospectively was tested in an independent validation cohort made up of approximately 19 hyperthyroidism patients plus 17 patients who later progressed to ophthalmopathy. The 100 discovery patients were divided at random into training and test sets in a 7:3 ratio. In addition, the study compared T-cell repertoires in thyroid tissue and in blood from six Graves' hyperthyroidism patients. After sampling, hyperthyroidism patients received methimazole starting at 30 mg daily, and ophthalmopathy patients received high-dose intravenous methylprednisolone. The paper reports TCR Vbeta CDR3 sequencing of more than 120 peripheral blood samples: some 41 ophthalmopathy, under 85 hyperthyroidism and approximately 17 progressor patients. Results and caveats for the whole study, not just this receptor: No statistical method was used to set the sample size in advance, and investigators knew the group allocation. In validation, progression to ophthalmopathy was predicted by the model with around 70% sensitivity and about 72% specificity, a median of roughly 6 months before onset. A model built on a 13 V-J signature distinguished ophthalmopathy from stable hyperthyroidism, reaching around 87% sensitivity and about 81% specificity in cross-validation and 80%/75% in testing. Most expanded thyroid clonotypes (frequency above 0.001) were also detected in blood, suggesting blood repertoires may reflect thyroid immune responses.

This clonotype was found many times. Its recognized antigen is unknown. No clone much larger than this one lies a single base away; base qualities are absent. The TCR beta CDR3 regions were amplified from the RNA transcripts. The first round of RT-PCR for the TCR CDR3 was performed with the HTBI primer set and the Qiagen OneStep RT-PCR kit. The libraries were constructed in a second round of multiplex PCR and then size-selected and purified. Paired-end sequencing of the libraries was performed with 100 bp reads on an Illumina HiSeq2000. The source study handled its data this way. SOAPnuke was used to process the raw data, removing reads that contained adapters or uncalled bases, had a mean Phred below 15, or lacked an exact match to the constant primer or identifier. COPE v1.2.5 was used to merge high-quality paired reads, and clonotypes were defined as unique nucleotide sequences. Clonotypes were aligned to IMGT TRBV, TRBD and TRBJ reference segments using MiTCR v1.1. Analysis was restricted to V-J combinations with a frequency above 0.0001, which covered 99.2% of repertoires. A TCS score was defined as the ratio between F50 (clonal expansion) and ExV (chaos), using BLOSUM62-based TCRdist between CDR3 peptides within each V-J. Welch's t-statistics and random forest reduced 500 to 650 V-J features to roughly 13, which were used in a naive Bayes classifier (R e1071). The Morisita-Horn index was used to measure how similar the thyroid and blood repertoires were. The raw public reads went through TCRdb reprocessing: fastp at Q25, MiXCR clone calling, in-frame beta chains kept. CDR3 protein sequences are deduplicated, and each keeps its most common genes and DNA. What appears here as the V and J calls and clone size reflects TCRdb's work, not the paper's. The sample table records about 680,000 distinct CDR3 sequences; roughly a third of these occur just once. Together, the top ten hold roughly 31% of the sample.

V drops 3 bases and J drops 5 bases, leaving 14 bases in between. CDR1 and CDR2 were assigned from the germline V gene as SQVTM and ANQGSEA. The CDR3 goes from the cysteine to the phenylalanine over 13 residues. Left in the record is the CDR3 DNA by itself, 39 bases read in frame from the first base. A patient counted as having stable Graves' hyperthyroidism if no progression to ophthalmopathy occurred over 18 months of follow-up. The hyperthyroidism patients were between 18 and 65 years old and newly diagnosed, with a disease duration of less than 2 months. Any patient with an uncontrolled infection, another autoimmune disease, pregnancy or lactation was excluded. Diagnoses were based on clinical symptoms, serum thyroxine and TRAb, thyroid ultrasound and orbital computed tomography. Ficoll-Paque density gradient centrifugation was used to isolate PBMCs from 8.5 to 10 ml of fresh peripheral blood. Total RNA was extracted with Trizol reagent, and quality was checked on an Agilent 2100 Bioanalyzer.

The rearrangement joined TRBV29-1 to TRBJ2-7; the D gene is not confidently resolved. The source material was blood. This clonotype was sampled from a woman aged 40 to 49 with Graves' hyperthyroidism. The CDR3 protein sequence reads: CSVEGQTLDEQYF. The sequenced DNA: TGCAGCGTTGAGGGCCAGACCCTAGACGAGCAGTACTTC.